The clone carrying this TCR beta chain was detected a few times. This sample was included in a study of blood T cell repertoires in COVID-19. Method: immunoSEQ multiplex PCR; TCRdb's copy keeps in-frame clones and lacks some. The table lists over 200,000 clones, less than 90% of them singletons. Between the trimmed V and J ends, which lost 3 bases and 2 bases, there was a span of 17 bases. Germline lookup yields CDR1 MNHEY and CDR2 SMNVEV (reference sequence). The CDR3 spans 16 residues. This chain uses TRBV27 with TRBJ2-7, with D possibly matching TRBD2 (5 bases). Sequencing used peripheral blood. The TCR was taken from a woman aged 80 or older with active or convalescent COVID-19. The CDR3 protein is CASSFLFGGRAYEQYF. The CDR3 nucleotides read TGTGCCAGCAGTTTTTTGTTTGGTGGGAGAGCCTACGAGCAGTACTTC.